A selection of T cell receptor beta chains follows, all from one sample in a study of blood T cell repertoires in COVID-19. Sequencing used immunoSEQ multiplex PCR; TCRdb keeps in-frame clones, though not all of them. The data hold 110,000 or so clones, with roughly 80% observed a single time. Material for sequencing was peripheral blood. These receptors were taken from a human donor in a cohort sampled during active COVID-19. Both conserved end residues are part of each CDR3.

J gene: TRBJ1-1
V gene: TRBV19
CDR3 protein: CASSSTRRGTEAFF

J gene: TRBJ2-7
V gene: TRBV30
CDR3 protein: CAWRRASGRYEQYF

J gene: TRBJ2-6
V gene: TRBV25-1
CDR3 protein: CASSGTSGNSGANVLTF

J gene: TRBJ1-2
V gene: TRBV14
CDR3 protein: CASSRLDRGLFGYTF

J gene: TRBJ2-7
V gene: TRBV5-6
CDR3 protein: CASSLPGGAYEQYF

J gene: TRBJ2-7
V gene: TRBV14
CDR3 protein: CASSQGTGVFYEQYF

J gene: TRBJ2-7
V gene: TRBV2
CDR3 protein: CASRTGHVEQYF

J gene: TRBJ1-1
V gene: TRBV3-1/TRBV3-2
CDR3 protein: CASTLDSLNTEAFF

J gene: TRBJ2-7
V gene: TRBV5-1
CDR3 protein: CASSLEFSYEQYF

J gene: TRBJ1-1
V gene: TRBV19
CDR3 protein: CASSSSGTYTEAFF

J gene: TRBJ1-1
V gene: TRBV15
CDR3 protein: CATSTNRGRDEAFF

J gene: TRBJ2-7
V gene: TRBV11-2
CDR3 protein: CASSPQTGYEQYF

J gene: TRBJ2-7
V gene: TRBV25-1
CDR3 protein: CASSLRREQYF

J gene: TRBJ2-5
V gene: TRBV7-9
CDR3 protein: CASTALFDRPNFKETQYF

J gene: TRBJ2-7
V gene: TRBV6-5
CDR3 protein: CASSYRGRYEQYF

J gene: TRBJ2-7
V gene: TRBV11-2
CDR3 protein: CASSSGGGLEQYF

J gene: TRBJ2-7
V gene: TRBV13
CDR3 protein: CASRGQGRPYEQYF